In its sample, the clone carrying this T cell receptor (beta chain) was seen once. The antigen remains unidentified. The record originates from a study of T cell responses to AZD1222 COVID-19 vaccine. Study-level findings and limits: Vaccine-related CD4 TCRs covered spike, predominating at 160-218 and 743-854. Just six AZD1222 recipients were seropositive at baseline. Among the donors, most were white British and more were female, and clonal diversity was possibly underestimated.

TCRdb's table, derived via immunoSEQ multiplex PCR, lists solely in-frame clones and lacks some. This table has some 200,000 clones, around nine tenths appearing once. Germline-derived CDR1 and CDR2 are SGDLS and YYNGEE. V lost 2 bases to trimming and J lost 5 bases; unmatched junction nucleotides: 10. This CDR3 has 17 residues. This chain links TRBV9 with TRBJ2-5; 12 bases align to TRBD2. This sequence originates from an adult who received the AZD1222 COVID-19 vaccine. Sequences were derived from peripheral blood, sampled 28 days after the second AZD1222 dose. The CDR3 DNA reads as TGTGCCAGCAGCGTGGGGAGGCTAGCGGGAGGGACGGAGACCCAGTACTTC. It translates to CASSVGRLAGGTETQYF.